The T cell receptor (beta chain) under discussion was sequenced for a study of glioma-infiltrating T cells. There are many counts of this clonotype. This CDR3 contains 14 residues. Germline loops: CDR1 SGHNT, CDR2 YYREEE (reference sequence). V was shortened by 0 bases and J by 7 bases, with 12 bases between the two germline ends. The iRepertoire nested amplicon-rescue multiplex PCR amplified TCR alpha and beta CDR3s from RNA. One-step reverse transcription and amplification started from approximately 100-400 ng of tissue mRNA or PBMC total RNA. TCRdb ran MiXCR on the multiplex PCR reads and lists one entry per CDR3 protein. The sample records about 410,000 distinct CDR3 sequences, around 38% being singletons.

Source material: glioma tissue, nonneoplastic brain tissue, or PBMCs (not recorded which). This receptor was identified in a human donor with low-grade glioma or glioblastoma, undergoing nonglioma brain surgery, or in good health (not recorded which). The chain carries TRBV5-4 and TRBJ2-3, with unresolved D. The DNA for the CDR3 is TGTGCCAGCAGCTTGGAGTCAAGCTCTTATACGCAGTATTTT. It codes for CASSLESSSYTQYF.